This entry lists 2 T cell receptor beta chains sequenced from one sample in a study of T cells after yellow fever vaccination. TCRdb re-analysed the 5' RACE reads in MiXCR, keeping a single row per CDR3 protein. The table records around 200,000 distinct CDR3 sequences, approximately 11% of them present only once. This specimen consisted of CD8+ T cells sorted from PBMCs, obtained 15 days after the yellow fever booster vaccination. Source of these receptors: a man aged 18-30 years who received the YFV17D yellow fever vaccine.

This clonotype came up many times. V and J are TRBV6-5 and TRBJ1-1; D not certain. The CDR3 runs 13 residues. Germline V gene sequence: CDR1 MNHEY, CDR2 SVGAGI. V lost 4 bases, J lost 0 bases, and 6 bases lay in between. The CDR3 DNA is TGTGCCAGCAGTTCCGGATTGAACACTGAAGCTTTCTTT. Translation gives CASSSGLNTEAFF.

The rearrangement links TRBV11-2 to TRBJ2-5; 8 bases map to TRBD2. This CDR3 has 15 amino acids. Germline V gene lookup returns CDR1 SGHAT and CDR2 FQNNGV. The ends lost 3 bases at V and 4 bases at J; junction bases unmatched: 7. As DNA, the CDR3 is TGTGCCAGCAGCTTCGGGGGGGGCGGGTCAGAGACCCAGTACTTC. This sequence encodes CASSFGGGGSETQYF.